Presented here are 16 T cell receptor beta chains from one specimen sequenced in a study of T cells in Graves' hyperthyroidism and ophthalmopathy. Using RNA transcripts as the source, TCR beta CDR3 regions were amplified. The TCR CDR3 first-round RT-PCR relied on the HTBI primer set. TCRdb called the multiplex PCR reads again in MiXCR, with one record for every CDR3 protein. The sample consists of over 700,000 distinct CDR3 sequences, over 15% of them appearing once. Sequenced: blood. The receptors stem from a woman aged 50 to 60 with Graves' hyperthyroidism that later progressed to Graves' ophthalmopathy.

The table lists this clonotype with a few counts. The V and J genes are TRBV20-1 and TRBJ2-3, with 9 bases that match TRBD2. Germline assignment: CDR1 DFQATT and CDR2 SNEGSKA (reference sequence). This CDR3 comprises 15 residues. V lost 2 bases and J lost 4; bases outside the gene matches: 7. CDR3 in amino acids: CSARRASGAADTQYF. CDR3 bases: TGCAGTGCTAGAAGGGCTAGCGGGGCAGCAGATACGCAGTATTTT.

This clonotype showed up just a few times. The chain recombines TRBV11-1 with TRBJ2-3; 9 positions match TRBD2. The V segment lost 2 bases and the J segment 5 bases; nucleotides outside the gene matches: 5. This CDR3 is built from 15 residues. Germline V CDR1 and CDR2: SGHAT, FQDESV (reference sequence). The DNA for the CDR3 is TGTGCCAGCAGCTTAAGGCGGGGGGGCCTAGATACGCAGTATTTT. It codes for CASSLRRGGLDTQYF.

This clonotype was seen just once. The genes are TRBV20-1 and TRBJ1-4; the D gene is possibly TRBD1 (6 bases). The V and J ends lost 5 bases and 8 bases respectively, with 15 bases between them. The CDR3 spans 13 residues. Looked up from germline, CDR1 is DFQATT and CDR2 is SNEGSKA (reference sequence). CDR3 bases: TGCAGTGCTCCTCTAACAGGGTCGGAAAAACTGTTTTTT. This sequence encodes CSAPLTGSEKLFF.

Points on this clonotype: This may be a read error: a much more frequent sequence differs by one nucleotide. The rearrangement uses TRBV6-1 and TRBJ2-2; TRBD2 is a possible D gene (6 bases). In germline, CDR1 is MNHNS, CDR2 SASEGT. This CDR3 has 11 amino acids. The DNA of the CDR3 is TGTGCCAGCAGTGAATGGGGGGAGCTGCTTTTT. It is translated as CASSEWGELLF.

This clonotype has a handful of counts. The chain recombines TRBV2 with TRBJ2-3; 9 nucleotides line up with TRBD2. J gave up 4 bases and V 7 bases, and 3 bases lay outside the gene matches. Germline V lookup: CDR1 SNHLY, CDR2 FYNNEI. CDR3 length: 13 residues. The CDR3 protein is CASMTSGSDTQYF. The CDR3 bases are TGTGCCAGCATGACTAGCGGCTCAGATACGCAGTATTTT.

This clonotype occurred many times. CDR3 DNA: TGTGCCAGCAGCTTTACAGGGATAATTGGGTTTGAAGCTTTCTTT. The encoded protein is CASSFTGIIGFEAFF. The rearrangement uses TRBV5-5 and TRBJ1-1, with D possibly matching TRBD1 (6 bases). The CDR3 runs to 15 residues. From germline, CDR1 is SGHKS and CDR2 YYEKEE (reference sequence). The V end was cut by 2 bases, the J end by 7 bases, with 18 bases between.

In its sample, this clonotype was seen a few times. The CDR3 nucleotides are TGCGCCAGCTCCTACCTTCCGGGACAAGCCGGGAGGGGGACCCAGTACTTC. Amino acid sequence: CASSYLPGQAGRGTQYF. The J gene is TRBJ2-5, the V gene TRBV5-1, with 8 bases matching TRBD2. The germline V gene has CDR1 SGHRS and CDR2 YFSETQ. Losses at the gene ends were 7 bases for V and 7 bases for J; bases not matched to a gene: 21. CDR3 length: 17 amino acids.

This clonotype was counted a few times. The chain links TRBV10-3 to TRBJ1-4, with D perhaps matching TRBD1 (5 bases). Per the germline V gene, CDR1 is ENHRY and CDR2 is SYGVKD. The CDR3 is 15 residues long. V was clipped by 6 bases and J by 6 bases, with 17 bases between them. Here the CDR3 reads CAIRREAGSHEKLFF. The CDR3 DNA reads as TGTGCCATCAGACGAGAGGCAGGGAGTCATGAAAAACTGTTTTTT.

This clonotype came up many times. This chain links TRBV4-2 with TRBJ2-3; either TRBD1 or TRBD2 may supply D (6 bases each). CDR1 is LGHNA and CDR2 is YNFKEQ in the germline V gene. The CDR3 loop spans 15 amino acids. Between the trimmed V and J ends, which lost 5 bases and 2 bases, there was a span of 14 bases. CDR3 sequence (DNA): TGTGCCAGCAGCTACGACTGGGGGGCCACAGATACGCAGTATTTT. Its protein product is CASSYDWGATDTQYF.

J is TRBJ1-2 and V is TRBV11-2; no clear D gene. In germline, CDR1 is SGHAT, CDR2 FQNNGV. V was shortened by 0 bases and J by 8 bases, with 10 bases between the two germline ends. There are 13 residues in the CDR3. CDR3 region: CASSLEPASGYTF. The CDR3 DNA follows: TGTGCCAGCAGCTTAGAACCCGCGAGCGGCTACACCTTC.

Ten or more counts support this clonotype. The chain has TRBV2 and TRBJ2-2; the match to TRBD2 covers 14 bases. The CDR3 runs to 16 residues. The germline V gene has CDR1 SNHLY and CDR2 FYNNEI. V was clipped by 8 bases and J by 6 bases; unmatched bases: 8. This chain's CDR3 is CASRRLAGGPSGELFF. CDR3 DNA sequence: TGTGCCAGCCGCAGACTAGCGGGGGGGCCTTCCGGGGAGCTGTTTTTT.

This clonotype appeared many times. At one of its ends the junction is not consistent with the germline gene, which may arise from a read error. The V gene is TRBV3-1, the J gene TRBJ1-1; TRBD1 might be the D (5 bases). The CDR3 loop spans 15 amino acids. Germline CDR1 is LGHDT and CDR2 is YNNKEL (reference sequence). The CDR3 loop reads CASTQGLGADTEAFF. The CDR3 DNA reads as TGTGCCAGCACCCAAGGGTTAGGGGCGGACACTGAAGCTTTCTTT.

This clonotype was observed many times. The rearrangement joins TRBV11-2 to TRBJ1-6, with TRBD1 as a possible D gene (5 bases). V dropped 0 bases and J dropped 7 bases, with 10 bases sitting between them. Germline V gives CDR1 SGHAT, CDR2 FQNNGV. The CDR3 runs to 15 residues. The CDR3 sequence is CASSLDRRGNSPLHF. The CDR3 nucleotides are TGTGCCAGCAGCTTAGATAGGAGGGGAAATTCACCCCTCCACTTT.

This chain links TRBV25-1 with TRBJ2-7; possibly TRBD1 for D (6 bases). This CDR3 region has 15 residues. Trimming pared 4 bases from V and 2 bases from J, leaving 15 bases between. Looked up from germline, CDR1 is MGHDK and CDR2 is SYGVNS. The CDR3 nucleotides are TGTGCCAGCAGTGGGGATAACAGGGCCACCTACGAGCAGTACTTC. This translates into CASSGDNRATYEQYF.

This clonotype was seen many times. The chain carries TRBV5-4 and TRBJ1-2; no definite D call. Trimming cost V 1 base and J 2 bases, with 9 bases left between them. CDR1 and CDR2 from the germline V gene are SGHNT and YYREEE (reference sequence). This CDR3 contains 14 residues. The CDR3 region is CASSLSQRNYGYTF. In DNA form, the CDR3 reads TGTGCCAGCAGCTTGAGCCAGCGGAACTATGGCTACACCTTC.

This clonotype was detected many times. The chain carries TRBV11-1 and TRBJ1-1; D may be TRBD1 (5 bases). This CDR3 comprises 16 residues. Per the germline V gene, CDR1 is SGHAT and CDR2 is FQDESV (reference sequence). Trimming pared 0 bases from V and 3 bases from J, leaving 14 bases between. DNA of the CDR3: TGTGCCAGCAGCTTAGCGCTAACGGGGGTTGACACTGAAGCTTTCTTT. Its protein is CASSLALTGVDTEAFF.